These 10 T cell receptor beta chains share one sample of origin, sequenced in a study of T cells in Graves' hyperthyroidism and ophthalmopathy. TCR beta CDR3 regions were amplified from RNA. A set of HTBI primers served as the primers for a first-round RT-PCR of the TCR CDR3. TCRdb processed the multiplex PCR reads anew with MiXCR; each CDR3 protein has one entry. The table lists 350,000 to 400,000 distinct CDR3 sequences, around a sixth of them singletons. The sequencing sample was made of blood. The receptors stem from a man younger than 30 with Graves' ophthalmopathy.

A word on this clonotype: Since a much larger clone is just one base distant, this may be a read error. The conserved closing phenylalanine or tryptophan is absent in this CDR3, likely reflecting a read error. The chain employs TRBV6-1 and TRBJ1-1; D may be TRBD1 (6 bases). There are 13 residues in the CDR3. Germline CDR1 and CDR2: MNHNS and SASEGT. V lost 7 bases and J lost 8, with 17 bases in between. CDR3 loop: CASTPGQTREAFL. The CDR3 nucleotides are TGTGCCAGCACCCCCGGACAGACTCGGGAAGCTTTCCTT.

This chain uses TRBV7-2 with TRBJ1-4, with no clear D. Germline CDR1 and CDR2: SGHTA and FQGNSA. V gave up 1 base and J gave up 7 bases, with 16 bases separating them. This CDR3 comprises 16 residues. The CDR3 coding sequence is TGTGCCAGCAGCTTAGAGTCTACAGCCCTCGGTGAAAAACTGTTTTTT. This codes for CASSLESTALGEKLFF.

This clonotype showed up just a few times. The rearrangement uses TRBV27 and TRBJ1-6; D gene unclear. This CDR3 spans 14 amino acids. Trimming stripped 5 bases from V and 9 bases from J, with 14 bases between. Germline-derived CDR1 and CDR2 are MNHEY and SMNVEV (reference sequence). Written as DNA, the CDR3 is TGTGCCAGCAGTCCTGTCCGTCTGGGTTCACCCCTCCACTTT. Encoded protein: CASSPVRLGSPLHF.

The chain couples TRBV12-3 or TRBV12-4 to TRBJ2-7, with 9 bases identical to TRBD1. The CDR3 covers 14 residues. After removal of 4 bases from V and 2 bases from J, the junction contained 3 bases not matched to a gene. For the CDR3, the DNA is TGTGCCAGCAGTTGGACAGGGGCCACCTACGAGCAGTACTTC. Its protein product is CASSWTGATYEQYF.

Ten or more counts support this clonotype. The J gene is TRBJ2-7, the V gene TRBV20-1; the D gene is possibly TRBD1 (5 bases). The CDR3 consists of 14 residues. The germline V gene has CDR1 DFQATT and CDR2 SNEGSKA (reference sequence). V was cut by 2 bases and J by 4 bases, with 15 bases left in between. The DNA for the CDR3 is TGCAGTGCTAGACCAAGACAGAATTCGTACGAGCAGTACTTC. It yields the protein CSARPRQNSYEQYF.

This clonotype was seen many times. J is TRBJ2-1 and V is TRBV12-3 or TRBV12-4; 12 bases agree with TRBD2. The CDR3 has 15 amino acids. V trimming: 2 bases; J trimming: 9 bases; junction bases outside the gene matches: 5. This CDR3 reads CASSLSSGGGGEQFF. DNA for the CDR3: TGTGCCAGCAGTTTATCTAGCGGGGGGGGTGGTGAGCAGTTCTTC.

This clonotype appeared many times. The chain uses TRBV12-3 or TRBV12-4 and TRBJ2-3; D assignment may be TRBD1 or TRBD2 (6 bases each). Trimming pared 6 bases from V and 8 bases from J, leaving 18 bases between. The CDR3 length is 14 residues. The CDR3 protein is CASSAPGAVGTQYF. The DNA of the CDR3 is TGTGCCAGCAGCGCGCCGGGGGCTGTGGGTACGCAGTATTTT.

There are many counts of this clonotype. CDR3 DNA sequence: TGTGCCAGCTCACCACCCCCGGGGAACACTGAAGCTTTCTTT. Translation gives CASSPPPGNTEAFF. V usage is TRBV18 and J usage is TRBJ1-1; D is unresolved. This CDR3 spans 14 amino acids. CDR1 is KGHSH, CDR2 LQKENI, per germline. Trimming pared 0 bases from V and 1 base from J, leaving 6 bases between.

The chain uses TRBV19 and TRBJ2-2, with TRBD2 identical over 11 bases. V lost 10 bases, J lost 5 bases, and 9 bases stayed unmatched. The CDR3 extends over 15 amino acids. Germline assignment: CDR1 LNHDA and CDR2 SQIVND (reference sequence). The CDR3 coding sequence is TGTGCCACCCACCGGACTAGCGGGCGGACCGGGGAGCTGTTTTTT. Translation: CATHRTSGRTGELFF.

Of note for this clonotype: A single base separates this from a much larger clone, so it may be a read error. The chain employs TRBV28 and TRBJ2-3; D is perhaps TRBD2 (6 bases). Germline CDR1 and CDR2: MDHEN and SYDVKM. The CDR3 has 13 amino acids. The CDR3: CVSNPGARNTQYF. The CDR3 region has the DNA TGTGTCAGCAATCCGGGAGCCCGTAATACGCAGTATTTT.